This section outlines one T cell receptor beta chain sequence together with its context. The antigen is unknown. This entry is derived from a study of T cell repertoires in cytomegalovirus infection. Looking at the study overall: It can be stated that public TCR beta signatures indicated CMV infection as well as a matching HLA type.

TCRdb re-called the reads through MiXCR, storing one row per CDR3 protein. The table includes roughly 500,000 distinct CDR3 sequences, roughly a third detected once. V was pared by 0 bases and J by 0 bases, with 9 bases between. Germline assignment: CDR1 MGHRA and CDR2 YSYEKL. This CDR3 is built from 16 residues. The receptor was isolated from a human donor in good health (CMV status not recorded). Some clones in this sample may be carry-over from other donors' samples. The chain carries TRBV4-1 and TRBJ2-1; D is unresolved. Here the sequenced sample was cultured PBMCs, taken from culture after CMV antigen stimulation. The CDR3: CASSQEERNSYNEQFF. The CDR3 DNA reads as TGCGCCAGCAGCCAAGAGGAAAGAAACTCCTACAATGAGCAGTTCTTC.